This record concerns one T cell receptor (beta chain) sequence. Antigen specificity is unknown. The source of the sample is a study of cytomegalovirus exposure and HLA in healthy donors. Broader study findings: Associated with cytomegalovirus, according to the listing, were 170 or so TCR beta chains.

The study drew the donors from its roughly 120-subject validation cohort, separate from the 666-subject first cohort. Clones were read by immunoSEQ multiplex PCR, and TCRdb kept only the in-frame ones, dropping some. Of about 160,000 clones in the sample, around nine tenths were seen once. This sequence was found in a woman younger than 30 in good health and CMV-seronegative. Sequenced sample: PBMCs.

The chain's CDR3 is CASSFGEGWLGGTEAFF. The CDR3 nucleotides are TGTGCCAGCAGCTTTGGGGAGGGGTGGCTAGGGGGCACTGAAGCTTTCTTT. The J gene is TRBJ1-1, the V gene TRBV5-4; D is perhaps TRBD1 (6 bases). V lost 2 bases and J 4 bases, leaving 21 bases between the germline ends. The CDR3 is 17 residues long. The germline gives CDR1 SGHNT, CDR2 YYREEE (reference sequence).